This paragraph reports one TCR beta chain. Its target is not known. The V gene end was trimmed by 4 bases and the J gene end by 9 bases; junction bases not matched to a gene: 9. Germline CDR1 and CDR2: MNHEY and SMNVEV (reference sequence). This CDR3 region has 15 residues. This specimen belongs to a study of T cell responses to AZD1222 COVID-19 vaccine. Study background: Second-dose groups at about 4 or about 12 weeks were pooled.

The table came from immunoSEQ multiplex PCR; TCRdb's copy has only in-frame clones and leaves some out. The data show 150,000 or so clones, 90% seen once. Overall study findings and caveats: Recipients of two AZD1222 doses showed rising Spike-specific TCR breadth and depth. Across spike, vaccine-associated CD4 TCRs were found, dominant at 160-218 and 743-854.

Sequencing was performed on peripheral blood, taken on day 0 of AZD1222 vaccination. This TCR was recovered from an adult in good health. The chain couples TRBV27 to TRBJ1-5; TRBD1 matches at 10 bases. CDR3 coding DNA: TGTGCCAGCAGTTCGACAGGGGGCACTGAATGGCCCCAGCATTTT. It specifies CASSSTGGTEWPQHF.